This T cell receptor beta chain was obtained from a study of Ad26.COV2.S vaccination and SARS-CoV-2 variants. Profiling relied on immunoSEQ multiplex PCR, and the TCRdb table lists in-frame clones only, not all of them. There are a few hundred thousand clones in the sample; roughly 91% occur only once, and roughly 3.6% lies in the top ten. Comment on this clone: The antigen remains undetermined.

CDR3 length: 14 residues. Per the germline V gene, CDR1 is LGHDT and CDR2 is YNNKEL (reference sequence). With 1 base removed from V and 5 bases from J, the gap between germline ends came to 11 bases. Treatment described: some 20 received Ad26.COV2.S at low or high dose, single or two shots; about 5 received placebo; per-sample allocation not given. Samples were taken on day 63 after the first vaccine or placebo injection. Points from the study as a whole: Placebo recipients and vaccine recipients were similar in non-spike TCR breadth.

The source was peripheral blood, collected in a trial of Ad26.COV2.S vaccine versus placebo. The TCR comes from a person aged 18-65 years who received the Ad26.COV2.S COVID-19 vaccine or a placebo. The genes are TRBV3-1 (or the pseudogene TRBV3-2) and TRBJ2-5, with D perhaps TRBD2 (6 bases). CDR3 amino acids: CASSQAGAGETQYF. The CDR3 DNA sequence: TGTGCCAGCAGCCAAGCTGGCGCGGGGGAGACCCAGTACTTC.